This T cell receptor beta chain came from a study of shared clonotypes between healthy human individuals. Repertoires were generated with immunoSEQ multiplex PCR, while TCRdb's copy carries only in-frame clones and drops some. The sample lists about 2 million clones, 85% to 95% seen once, with roughly 0.13% in the top ten. Per the germline V gene, CDR1 is SGHRS and CDR2 is YFSETQ. The V and J ends lost 0 bases and 0 bases respectively, with 6 bases between them. The CDR3 totals 14 residues. Broader study findings: Large depth notwithstanding, sorted-subset sequencing proved incomplete by rarefaction. The study generally estimated greater richness for naive than memory subsets.

On this clone itself: Its antigen is still unknown.

This clonotype was sampled from a man aged 18 to 29 in good health. Sample: naive CD4+ T cells sorted from blood. Subset denoted: CD45RA+ positively selected. J is TRBJ2-5 and V is TRBV5-1, with D perhaps matching TRBD1 (5 bases). The CDR3 nucleotides read TGCGCCAGCAGCTTGGTGGGGCACCAAGAGACCCAGTACTTC. Translated, it gives CASSLVGHQETQYF.